The following is a TCR beta chain sequence with its context. The sample is drawn from a study of blood T cell repertoires in COVID-19. Study summary: From T cells, B-cell-depleted T cells, or PBMCs came the material, which was cDNA or gDNA.

Participant ages covered about 18 to 89 years across 20 to 25 US areas. Original processing notes: Estimates of nucleated cell counts were drawn from the amplification of reference gene primers. Produced via immunoSEQ multiplex PCR; TCRdb's table is partial and in-frame only. V and J calls and clone size are as listed in that table; D and trimming were resolved from the DNA. Among about 140,000 clones, 84% were seen once, and the ten largest hold 3.4%. V lost 11 bases and J lost 5; bases outside the gene matches: 12. Germline CDR1 is MNHEY and CDR2 is SVGAGI. The CDR3 sequence is 14 residues long. The TCR comes from a woman aged 45-65 years with acute COVID-19. This chain uses TRBV6-5 with TRBJ2-7; TRBD1 matches at 10 bases. Source material: PBMCs or T cells enriched from blood (not recorded which). The CDR3 DNA follows: TGTGCCCGAACAAGGCGGGACAGGGGCCACGAGCAGTACTTC. Translation gives CARTRRDRGHEQYF.